The 6 T cell receptor beta chains listed next were all sequenced from one sample in a study of OX40 agonist ivuxolimab in advanced cancers. Using immunoSEQ multiplex PCR, the repertoire was profiled, and TCRdb retains in-frame clones only, with some absent. Among about 82,000 clones listed, around four fifths were seen once. The sequencing here drew on CD4+ or CD8+ T cells sorted from blood, taken in a trial of the OX40 agonist ivuxolimab. These receptors were taken from an adult with an advanced solid tumor such as melanoma, head and neck, liver or kidney cancer.

The chain joins TRBV30 to TRBJ2-4; D unresolved. Germline loops: CDR1 GTSNPN, CDR2 SVGIG (reference sequence). V shed 0 bases and J shed 6 bases, with 9 bases lying between them. The CDR3 length is 13 residues. The CDR3 nucleotides read TGTGCCTGGAGTGTACCGGTTGGAAACATTCAGTACTTC. Its protein product is CAWSVPVGNIQYF.

V and J are TRBV4-3 and TRBJ1-3; D is ambiguous. The CDR3 spans 15 residues. V lost 0 bases and J lost 2, with 8 bases in between. Germline CDR1 LGHNA, CDR2 YSLEER. CDR3 loop: CASSQEVSTGNTIYF. The CDR3 DNA follows: TGCGCCAGCAGCCAAGAAGTCAGCACTGGAAACACCATATATTTT.

This chain connects TRBV4-1 to TRBJ1-5; a possible D gene is TRBD1 (6 bases). V lost 1 base and J lost 1, with 14 bases in between. Germline V CDR1 and CDR2: MGHRA, YSYEKL. The CDR3 spans 17 residues. CDR3 bases: TGCGCCAGCAGCCAAGCCTTCGGAGGGGGGAGCAATCAGCCCCAGCATTTT. Protein sequence: CASSQAFGGGSNQPQHF.

The rearrangement joins TRBV7-2 to TRBJ2-3; D tentatively reads TRBD1 or TRBD2 (7 bases each). This CDR3 is 15 amino acids long. Germline loops: CDR1 SGHTA, CDR2 FQGNSA. Trimming removed 8 bases at V and 2 bases at J, with 17 bases between. The CDR3 sequence: CASRGQGGVTDTQYF. CDR3 DNA: TGTGCCAGCCGTGGCCAGGGGGGGGTCACAGATACGCAGTATTTT.

This clone was counted a single time. The V call is TRBV19, the J call TRBJ2-1; D is perhaps TRBD1 or TRBD2 (7 bases each). Per germline, CDR1 LNHDA and CDR2 SQIVND (reference sequence). Trimming took 5 bases from V and 2 from J, leaving 16 bases between them. CDR3 length: 16 amino acids. Here the CDR3 DNA reads TGTGCCAGTAGTTTCCGGGGAGGGGGCCCCTACAATGAGCAGTTCTTC. Translated: CASSFRGGGPYNEQFF. Full variable domain (rest looked up from reference TRBV19 and TRBJ2-1): DGGITQSPKYLFRKEGQNVTLSCEQNLNHDAMYWYRQDPGQGLRLIYYSQIVNDFQKGDIAEGYSVSREKKESFPLTVTSAQKNPTAFYLCASSFRGGGPYNEQFFGPGTRLTVL.

The CDR3 DNA is TGTGCCAGCAGCCCCGGGAGGTTTTATGTACGGGGCTACACCTTC. Translating gives CASSPGRFYVRGYTF. The chain couples TRBV6-5 to TRBJ1-2; no reliable D call. Germline V CDR1 and CDR2: MNHEY, SVGAGI. Trimming removed 6 bases from V and 8 bases from J, with 22 bases in between. CDR3 length: 15 residues.